This passage covers 18 T cell receptor beta chains from one sample sequenced in a study of cytomegalovirus exposure and HLA in healthy donors. Both 60 Vbeta primers and 13 Jbeta primers went into the PCR. The protocol was immunoSEQ multiplex PCR, while the TCRdb copy is restricted to in-frame clones and leaves out a portion. This sample has fewer than 150,000 clones; under 80% occur once, and the top ten carry about 4%. What was sequenced was PBMCs. All receptors come from a woman aged 40 to 50 in good health and CMV-seropositive.

This clone came up once. The chain combines TRBV7-2 with TRBJ2-5, with 8 bases lining up with TRBD2. Germline values: CDR1 SGHTA, CDR2 FQGNSA. The CDR3 is made up of 14 amino acids. V shed 4 bases, J shed 4 bases, and the junction held 5 bases outside the gene matches. CDR3 sequence: CASSWAGGRETQYF. CDR3 DNA: TGTGCCAGCAGCTGGGCGGGGGGACGAGAGACCCAGTACTTC.

The rearrangement joins TRBV2 to TRBJ1-5, with 7 bases that match TRBD1. V was pared by 7 bases and J by 1 base, with 7 bases of the junction left unmatched. The length of the CDR3 is 15 residues. From germline, CDR1 is SNHLY and CDR2 FYNNEI. This CDR3 reads CASKGWGQSNQPQHF. The CDR3, as DNA: TGTGCCAGCAAAGGGTGGGGACAGAGCAATCAGCCCCAGCATTTT.

This clone was counted a few times. The chain carries TRBV6-5 and TRBJ1-2, with 9 nucleotides matching TRBD1. The CDR3 is 13 residues long. Germline V lookup: CDR1 MNHEY, CDR2 SVGAGI. With V trimmed by 6 bases and J by 5 bases, 4 bases remained unmatched. Here the CDR3 reads CASSGQGLYGYTF. In DNA form, the CDR3 reads TGTGCCAGCAGCGGACAGGGGCTATATGGCTACACCTTC.

The V gene is TRBV2, the J gene TRBJ2-6, with TRBD1 as a possible D gene (6 bases). From germline, CDR1 is SNHLY and CDR2 FYNNEI. The CDR3 covers 15 residues. Trimming stripped 6 bases from V and 4 bases from J, with 13 bases between. CDR3 DNA sequence: TGTGCCAGCAGCGTACAGGGACGGGGGGCCAACGTCCTGACTTTC. This encodes CASSVQGRGANVLTF.

The chain recombines TRBV7-8 with TRBJ2-7; 8 bases agree with TRBD1. V dropped 1 base and J dropped 0; count of bases not matched to a gene: 2. Germline CDR1 SGHVS, CDR2 FQNEAQ. This CDR3 has 15 residues. CDR3: CASSLVGQGSYEQYF. CDR3 in DNA: TGTGCCAGCAGCTTAGTTGGACAGGGCTCCTACGAGCAGTACTTC.

The chain is built from TRBV7-6 and TRBJ1-4; the D gene is possibly TRBD1 (5 bases). CDR3 length: 17 residues. V dropped 1 base and J dropped 8 bases, with 20 bases sitting between them. Germline values: CDR1 SGHVS, CDR2 FNYEAQ. In DNA form, the CDR3 reads TGTGCCAGCAGCTTAGGTTTCTCGCAGGGACTAGGCGAAAAACTGTTTTTT. This encodes CASSLGFSQGLGEKLFF.

This clone was seen only a few times. The chain has TRBV29-1 and TRBJ2-7, with 9 bases aligning to TRBD1. The germline gives CDR1 SQVTM, CDR2 ANQGSEA. CDR3 size: 14 residues. The ends lost 0 bases at V and 7 bases at J; junction bases unmatched: 7. Here the CDR3 DNA reads TGCAGCGTTGAAGACCCCGGGACAGGGACTGAGCAGTACTTC. Encoded protein: CSVEDPGTGTEQYF.

The V and J genes are TRBV5-1 and TRBJ2-2; D might be TRBD2 (8 bases). The V end was cut by 4 bases, the J end by 1 base, with 20 bases between. The CDR3 loop spans 18 amino acids. CDR1 is SGHRS, CDR2 YFSETQ, per germline. In DNA form, the CDR3 reads TGCGCCAGCAGCACCGGGACAGTCGGGGGGGGGAACACCGGGGAGCTGTTTTTT. This translates into CASSTGTVGGGNTGELFF.

This clone was recorded only once. The chain carries TRBV21-1 and TRBJ2-7; TRBD1 was called by the table and not checked on the DNA. TRBV21-1 is shown as a pseudogene. The CDR3 runs to 16 residues. CDR3 region: CASSAPGTGVSYEQYF. The CDR3 nucleotides read TGTGCCAGCAGCGCTCCCGGGACAGGGGTCTCCTACGAGCAGTACTTC.

V gene TRBV4-3 combines with J gene TRBJ1-3; D call uncertain. V was clipped by 1 base and J by 1 base, with 8 bases between them. The CDR3 loop spans 15 amino acids. Germline V gene lookup returns CDR1 LGHNA and CDR2 YSLEER. The CDR3 nucleotides read TGCGCCAGCAGCCAAGGAAGAGAGTCTGGAAACACCATATATTTT. It specifies CASSQGRESGNTIYF.

The gene calls are TRBV7-8 and TRBJ1-1; weak D call: TRBD1 (6 bases). Trimming removed 5 bases at V and 2 bases at J, with 18 bases between. Germline-derived CDR1 and CDR2 are SGHVS and FQNEAQ. The length of the CDR3 is 16 residues. CDR3 in DNA: TGTGCCAGCAGCGTTAATACCGGGACAACTAACACTGAAGCTTTCTTT. Translation: CASSVNTGTTNTEAFF.

This chain links TRBV9 with TRBJ2-3, with 8 bases lining up with TRBD2. The junction had 10 bases not matched to a gene; V was cut back by 0 bases and J by 4 bases. The CDR3 is 17 residues long. The germline CDR1 and CDR2 sequences are SGDLS and YYNGEE. The CDR3 reads CASSVAEGLVGADTQYF. The CDR3 DNA is TGTGCCAGCAGCGTAGCGGAGGGACTAGTAGGCGCAGATACGCAGTATTTT.

V gene TRBV5-8 combines with J gene TRBJ2-3; D is unclear. Germline CDR1 and CDR2: SGHTS and YDEGEE. The ends were cut back, 5 bases at V and 0 bases at J, with 13 bases in the middle. This CDR3 spans 15 amino acids. CDR3 protein: CASSPRWPSTDTQYF. The CDR3 DNA reads TGTGCCAGCAGTCCCAGGTGGCCTAGCACAGATACGCAGTATTTT.

The chain carries TRBV18 and TRBJ1-2; TRBD1 agrees at 7 bases. In germline, CDR1 is KGHSH, CDR2 LQKENI. CDR3 size: 12 residues. Trimming took 4 bases from V and 8 from J; bases not matched to a gene: 4. The CDR3 region is CASSLDRAGYTF. The CDR3 DNA reads TGTGCCAGCTCACTAGACAGGGCCGGCTACACCTTC. The full variable domain, with the rest looked up from reference TRBV18 and TRBJ1-2, is NAGVMQNPRHLVRRRGQEARLRCSPMKGHSHVYWYRQLPEEGLKFMVYLQKENIIDESGMPKERFSAEFPKEGPSILRIQQVVRGDSAAYFCASSLDRAGYTFGSGTRLTVV.

This chain uses TRBV5-4 with TRBJ2-2, with 8 positions matching TRBD2. V was clipped by 0 bases and J by 1 base; unmatched bases: 2. CDR1 and CDR2 from the germline V gene are SGHNT and YYREEE (reference sequence). The CDR3 runs 16 residues. The CDR3 coding sequence is TGTGCCAGCAGCTTGGGGCTAGCGGGGAACACCGGGGAGCTGTTTTTT. The encoded protein is CASSLGLAGNTGELFF.

The CDR3 sequence is CASSLAFSGGTYNEQFF. CDR3 sequence (DNA): TGTGCCAGCAGCTTAGCGTTTAGCGGGGGAACCTACAATGAGCAGTTCTTC. This chain joins TRBV7-2 and TRBJ2-1; 9 nucleotides match TRBD2. The germline V gene encodes CDR1 SGHTA and CDR2 FQGNSA. The CDR3 covers 17 residues. The ends lost 0 bases at V and 2 bases at J; junction bases unmatched: 5.

The genes are TRBV19 and TRBJ1-2; 7 positions agree with TRBD1. From germline, CDR1 is LNHDA and CDR2 SQIVND (reference sequence). CDR3 size: 16 residues. The J segment lost 10 bases and the V segment lost 0 bases, leaving 14 bases of the junction unmatched. CDR3 nucleotides: TGTGCCAGTAGTATAGATGCGACAGGGTATGTTGGTGACTACACCTTC. It translates to CASSIDATGYVGDYTF. Full variable domain (missing parts from reference TRBV19 and TRBJ1-2): DGGITQSPKYLFRKEGQNVTLSCEQNLNHDAMYWYRQDPGQGLRLIYYSQIVNDFQKGDIAEGYSVSREKKESFPLTVTSAQKNPTAFYLCASSIDATGYVGDYTFGSGTRLTVV.

The genes are TRBV7-2 and TRBJ2-7, with TRBD1 matching 9 bases. CDR3 length: 14 residues. The J segment lost 5 bases and the V segment lost 3 bases, leaving 5 bases of the junction unmatched. Germline V gene lookup returns CDR1 SGHTA and CDR2 FQGNSA. The CDR3 reads CASSLTGGTDEQYF. DNA of the CDR3: TGTGCCAGCAGCTTGACAGGGGGGACGGACGAGCAGTACTTC.